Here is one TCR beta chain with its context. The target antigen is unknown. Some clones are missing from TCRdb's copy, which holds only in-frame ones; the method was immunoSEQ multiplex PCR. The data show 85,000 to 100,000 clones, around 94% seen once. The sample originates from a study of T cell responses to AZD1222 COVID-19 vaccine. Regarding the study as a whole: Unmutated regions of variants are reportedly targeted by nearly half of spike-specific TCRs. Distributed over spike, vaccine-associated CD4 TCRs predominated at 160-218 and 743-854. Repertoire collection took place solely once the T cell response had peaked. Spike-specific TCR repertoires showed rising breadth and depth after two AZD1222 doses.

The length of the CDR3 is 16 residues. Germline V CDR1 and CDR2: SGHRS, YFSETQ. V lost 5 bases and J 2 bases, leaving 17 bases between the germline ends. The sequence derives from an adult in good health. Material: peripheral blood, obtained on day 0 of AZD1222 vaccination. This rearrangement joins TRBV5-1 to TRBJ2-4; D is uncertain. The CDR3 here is CASRRSVGYTKNIQYF. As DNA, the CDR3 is TGCGCCAGCAGACGCTCGGTGGGTTACACCAAAAACATTCAGTACTTC.